A single sample is the source of the 24 T cell receptor beta chains below, sequenced in a study of cytomegalovirus exposure and HLA in healthy donors. PCR primers comprised 60 Vbeta and 13 Jbeta primers. The assay was immunoSEQ multiplex PCR, and TCRdb's table has in-frame clones only and misses some. The sample lists roughly 84,000 clones, 63% occurring once. The sample was PBMCs. Receptors were obtained from a woman between 40 and 50 years old in good health and CMV-seropositive.

The rearrangement uses TRBV10-3 and TRBJ2-7, with TRBD1 matching 7 bases. Unmatched junction bases numbered 19, after V lost 3 bases and J lost 2 bases. The CDR3 consists of 19 residues. CDR1 and CDR2 (germline): ENHRY, SYGVKD. The CDR3 DNA sequence: TGTGCCATCAGTGATCCCCCGAAAGGGGGCGTAGGGAAACCCTACGAGCAGTACTTC. Translated, it gives CAISDPPKGGVGKPYEQYF.

V usage is TRBV5-4 and J usage is TRBJ1-5; possible D gene TRBD1, 5 bases. The V end lost 0 bases, the J end lost 3 bases, and 13 bases lay between the germline ends. Germline V gene data show CDR1 as SGHNT and CDR2 as YYREEE (reference sequence). The CDR3 runs to 16 residues. Here the CDR3 reads CASSLGGSGNNQPQHF. Here the CDR3 DNA reads TGTGCCAGCAGCTTGGGGGGCAGTGGTAACAATCAGCCCCAGCATTTT.

J is TRBJ2-3 and V is TRBV11-2; D is unclear. Germline CDR1 and CDR2: SGHAT and FQNNGV. The CDR3 totals 13 residues. Trimming shortened V by 5 bases and J by 1 base, and 7 bases separated the two germline ends. The CDR3 protein is CASSLAGTDTQYF. As DNA, the CDR3 is TGTGCCAGCAGCCTGGCCGGCACAGATACGCAGTATTTT.

This chain uses TRBV9 with TRBJ1-1, with 7 positions matching TRBD1. This CDR3 contains 13 residues. V was clipped by 3 bases and J by 9 bases; unmatched bases: 8. The germline V gene encodes CDR1 SGDLS and CDR2 YYNGEE. For the CDR3, the DNA is TGTGCCAGCAGCGCGGGACAGAGTCCGCAAGCTTTCTTT. Amino acid sequence: CASSAGQSPQAFF. The variable domain in full, completed from reference TRBV9 and TRBJ1-1, reads DSGVTQTPKHLITATGQRVTLRCSPRSGDLSVYWYQQSLDQGLQFLIQYYNGEERAKGNILERFSAQQFPDLHSELNLSSLELGDSALYFCASSAGQSPQAFFGQGTRLTVV.

This chain uses TRBV28 with TRBJ1-5; perhaps TRBD1 as D (6 bases). From germline, CDR1 is MDHEN and CDR2 SYDVKM. The CDR3 is 18 amino acids. V was pared by 2 bases and J by 2 bases, with 19 bases between. The CDR3: CASSLGSGMGAGNQPQHF. In DNA, the CDR3 is TGTGCCAGCAGTTTAGGATCAGGGATGGGGGCTGGCAATCAGCCCCAGCATTTT.

The chain has TRBV6-1 and TRBJ2-2; 7 nucleotides match TRBD1. Germline assignment: CDR1 MNHNS and CDR2 SASEGT. Trimming removed 6 bases from V and 0 bases from J; junction bases left unmatched: 1. The CDR3 has 14 amino acids. The CDR3 loop reads CASRTGTNTGELFF. DNA for the CDR3: TGTGCCAGCAGGACAGGGACGAACACCGGGGAGCTGTTTTTT.

CDR3 sequence: CASSQVEGSYEQYF. The DNA for the CDR3 is TGCGCCAGCAGCCAAGTGGAGGGCTCCTACGAGCAGTACTTC. This sequence joins TRBV4-1 and TRBJ2-7; possible D gene TRBD2, 6 bases. V lost 1 base to trimming and J lost 0 bases, with 7 bases between them. Looked up from germline, CDR1 is MGHRA and CDR2 is YSYEKL. The CDR3 runs 14 residues.

DNA for the CDR3: TGCAGCGCCCGGGGGGGCTCCGAGCAGTACTTC. As protein: CSARGGSEQYF. The gene calls are TRBV29-1 and TRBJ2-7; 8 bases map to TRBD2. This CDR3 spans 11 amino acids. The germline gives CDR1 SQVTM, CDR2 ANQGSEA. The trim removed 7 bases at V and 6 bases at J, leaving 5 bases unmatched.

This sequence joins TRBV7-2 and TRBJ1-5; D possibly corresponds to TRBD1 (5 bases). The ends were cut back, 1 base at V and 2 bases at J, with 9 bases in the middle. The CDR3 totals 15 residues. Germline lookup yields CDR1 SGHTA and CDR2 FQGNSA. The CDR3 loop reads CASSLVGGGNQPQHF. The CDR3 DNA follows: TGTGCCAGCAGCTTAGTGGGGGGTGGCAATCAGCCCCAGCATTTT. Full variable domain (outside the CDR3, taken from reference TRBV7-2 and TRBJ1-5): GAGVSQSPSNKVTEKGKDVELRCDPISGHTALYWYRQSLGQGLEFLIYFQGNSAPDKSGLPSDRFSAERTGGSVSTLTIQRTQQEDSAVYLCASSLVGGGNQPQHFGDGTRLSIL.

V gene TRBV7-2 combines with J gene TRBJ1-4; no firm D call. Per germline, CDR1 SGHTA and CDR2 FQGNSA. The ends were cut back, 1 base at V and 8 bases at J, with 5 bases in the middle. This CDR3 has 12 amino acids. The CDR3 sequence is CASSLGREKLFF. The CDR3 nucleotides are TGTGCCAGCAGCTTAGGGCGGGAAAAACTGTTTTTT.

The rearrangement links TRBV6-6 to TRBJ1-2; TRBD1 might be the D (5 bases). The CDR3 spans 14 residues. Germline CDR1 and CDR2: MNHNY and SVGAGI (reference sequence). V lost 2 bases to trimming and J lost 4 bases, with 11 bases between them. CDR3 nucleotides: TGTGCCAGCAGTTACGGCCAGGGTGGCTATGGCTACACCTTC. It is translated as CASSYGQGGYGYTF.

In this sample, this clone turned up a few times. The rearrangement links TRBV7-2 to TRBJ1-2, with D possibly being TRBD1 (6 bases). The CDR3 runs to 14 residues. With 4 bases removed from V and 8 bases from J, the gap between germline ends came to 17 bases. The germline V gene encodes CDR1 SGHTA and CDR2 FQGNSA. CDR3 coding DNA: TGTGCCAGCAGCTCAAAAACAGGGCCGCGAGGCTACACCTTC. Translation: CASSSKTGPRGYTF.

This clone was detected a few times. The chain joins TRBV4-3 to TRBJ2-7; D gene uncertain. Trimming pared 1 base from V and 2 bases from J, leaving 6 bases between. This CDR3 region has 13 residues. Germline V gives CDR1 LGHNA, CDR2 YSLEER. The CDR3 sequence is CASSQGSTYEQYF. For the CDR3, the DNA is TGCGCCAGCAGCCAAGGCAGTACCTACGAGCAGTACTTC.

The V call is TRBV29-1, the J call TRBJ1-1; 7 bases fit TRBD1. The CDR3 sequence is 15 residues long. CDR1 is SQVTM and CDR2 is ANQGSEA in the germline V gene. V lost 0 bases to trimming and J lost 6 bases; unmatched junction nucleotides: 10. This CDR3 reads CSVEDRRGIMAEAFF. The CDR3 DNA follows: TGCAGCGTTGAAGATCGCAGGGGGATAATGGCTGAAGCTTTCTTT.

The CDR3 region has the DNA TGCGCCAGTTCAGACAGGGGATTCTACGAGCAGTACTTC. Translating gives CASSDRGFYEQYF. V usage is TRBV5-1 and J usage is TRBJ2-7; 8 bases line up with TRBD1. CDR3 size: 13 residues. The ends lost 8 bases at V and 3 bases at J; junction bases unmatched: 7. CDR1 SGHRS and CDR2 YFSETQ come from the germline V gene.

The rearrangement uses TRBV5-1 and TRBJ1-2, with TRBD1 as a possible D gene (5 bases). Germline CDR1 is SGHRS and CDR2 is YFSETQ. This CDR3 has 14 amino acids. V lost 6 bases to trimming and J lost 6 bases, with 18 bases between them. The CDR3 DNA sequence: TGCGCCAGCAAGGCAGGGAGGGCCCAAAATGGCTACACCTTC. Translated, it gives CASKAGRAQNGYTF.

This chain links TRBV7-2 with TRBJ2-7; 10 positions match TRBD1. Trimming cost V 5 bases and J 2 bases; bases outside gene matches: 0. This CDR3 has 13 amino acids. CDR1 and CDR2 (germline): SGHTA, FQGNSA. The CDR3 nucleotides are TGTGCCAGCAGCGGGACAGGGGCCTACGAGCAGTACTTC. It translates to CASSGTGAYEQYF.

The chain employs TRBV28 and TRBJ2-7; possibly TRBD2 for D (6 bases). The CDR3 consists of 17 residues. From germline, CDR1 is MDHEN and CDR2 SYDVKM. With 3 bases removed from V and 5 bases from J, the gap between germline ends came to 23 bases. CDR3 loop: CASSLRSAGASVNEQYF. The CDR3 nucleotides are TGTGCCAGCAGTTTGAGGAGCGCTGGGGCTAGCGTTAACGAGCAGTACTTC.

The rearrangement uses TRBV10-1 and TRBJ2-1; D possibly corresponds to TRBD1 (5 bases). Per the germline V gene, CDR1 is WNHNN and CDR2 is SYGVQD (reference sequence). The CDR3 is made up of 13 amino acids. The ends were cut back, 3 bases at V and 9 bases at J, with 12 bases in the middle. DNA for the CDR3: TGCGCCAGCAGTGAAAGTGTTAGGGGTGAGCAGTTCTTC. Translated: CASSESVRGEQFF.

V and J are TRBV5-1 and TRBJ2-1; 9 bases line up with TRBD2. The V and J ends lost 5 bases and 6 bases, in that order; junction bases with no gene match: 9. Germline CDR1 reads SGHRS; CDR2 reads YFSETQ. CDR3 length: 15 residues. In nucleotides, the CDR3 is TGCGCCAGCAGATCGCCCGGGACTAGCAGCAATGAGCAGTTCTTC. It is translated as CASRSPGTSSNEQFF.

This clone has more than one count but fewer than ten. The J gene is TRBJ1-5, the V gene TRBV7-2; no clear D gene. This CDR3 is built from 14 residues. CDR1 is SGHTA, CDR2 FQGNSA, per germline. Trimming removed 5 bases from V and 4 bases from J, with 12 bases in between. The CDR3 sequence is CASSMSDGNQPQHF. The CDR3 nucleotides read TGTGCCAGCAGCATGAGTGACGGGAATCAGCCCCAGCATTTT.

This clone turned up a few times. The chain joins TRBV15 to TRBJ1-4, with D possibly being TRBD1 (6 bases). V dropped 2 bases and J dropped 4 bases, with 14 bases sitting between them. CDR1 is LNHNV and CDR2 is YYDKDF in the germline V gene (reference sequence). This CDR3 comprises 16 residues. Here the CDR3 DNA reads TGTGCCACCAGCAGAACCAGGGGATCCGGTAATGAAAAACTGTTTTTT. Amino acids: CATSRTRGSGNEKLFF.

The V gene is TRBV9, the J gene TRBJ1-1; no firm D call. The CDR3 spans 13 residues. From germline, CDR1 is SGDLS and CDR2 YYNGEE. The V gene lost 1 base and the J gene lost 6 bases, with 10 bases spanning the gap. CDR3 protein: CASSVHKSAEAFF. The CDR3 nucleotides read TGTGCCAGCAGCGTACACAAGAGCGCTGAAGCTTTCTTT.

The rearrangement uses TRBV7-2 and TRBJ2-7, with a weak D call TRBD1 (6 bases). V was clipped by 6 bases and J by 2 bases, with 17 bases between them. CDR1 is SGHTA, CDR2 FQGNSA, per germline. This CDR3 comprises 15 residues. The CDR3 DNA sequence: TGTGCCAGCAGAGGGGGTCAGGGGACCGCCTACGAGCAGTACTTC. Translating gives CASRGGQGTAYEQYF.